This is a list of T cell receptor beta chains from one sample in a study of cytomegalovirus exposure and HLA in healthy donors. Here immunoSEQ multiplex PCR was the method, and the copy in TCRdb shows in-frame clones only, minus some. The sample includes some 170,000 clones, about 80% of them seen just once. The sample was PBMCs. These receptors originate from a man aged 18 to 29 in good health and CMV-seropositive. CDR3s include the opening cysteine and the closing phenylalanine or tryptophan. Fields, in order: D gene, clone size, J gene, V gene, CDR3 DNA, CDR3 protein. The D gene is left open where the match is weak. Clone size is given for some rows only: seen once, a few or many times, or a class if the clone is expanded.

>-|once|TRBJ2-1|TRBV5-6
TGTGCCAGCAGCTTAATAGTGGGGGGAGCCTACAATGAGCAGTTCTTC
CASSLIVGGAYNEQFF
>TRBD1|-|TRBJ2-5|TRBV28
TGTGCCAGCAGTTTATTGCCCCCGAGGGGGCGGGAGACCCAGTACTTC
CASSLLPPRGRETQYF
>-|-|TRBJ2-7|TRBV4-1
TGCGCCAGCAGCCAAGACAGGGACTTCGAGCAGTACTTC
CASSQDRDFEQYF
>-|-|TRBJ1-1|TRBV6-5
TGTGCCAGCAACCAGGACGGAGCGGTGGCGAATGAAGCTTTCTTT
CASNQDGAVANEAFF
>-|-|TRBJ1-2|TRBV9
TGTGCCAGCAGCTCCCCGTCGGCGGGGGCCCCGGGTGGCTACACCTTC
CASSSPSAGAPGGYTF
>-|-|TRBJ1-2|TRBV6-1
TGTGCCAGCAGCTTCGCGGGGTCTAACTATGGCTACACCTTC
CASSFAGSNYGYTF
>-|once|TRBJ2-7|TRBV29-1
TGCAGCGTTGAAACTTCCGACGCATGGAGCTCCTACGAGCAGTACTTC
CSVETSDAWSSYEQYF
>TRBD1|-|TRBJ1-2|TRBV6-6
TGTGCCAGCAGTTACGAGGGGGCTTGGGACTATGGCTACACCTTC
CASSYEGAWDYGYTF
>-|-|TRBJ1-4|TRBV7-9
TGTGCCAGCAGGCCGGAGGATGAAAAACTGTTTTTT
CASRPEDEKLFF
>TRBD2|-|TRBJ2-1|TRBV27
TGTGCCAGCAGTCCTCGGGGGGGGCTTTACCATGAGCAGTTCTTC
CASSPRGGLYHEQFF
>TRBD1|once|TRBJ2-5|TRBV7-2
TGTGCCAGCAGCTTAGCGTTAGACAGGGGGCGAAAGACCCAGTACTTC
CASSLALDRGRKTQYF
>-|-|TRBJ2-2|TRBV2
TGTGCCAGCAGTGTAGGGGCGGCCGGGGAGCTGTTTTTT
CASSVGAAGELFF
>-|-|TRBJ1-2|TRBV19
TGTGCCAGTAGTGCCCACTCGGCCGGGTCTGGCTATGGCTACACCTTC
CASSAHSAGSGYGYTF
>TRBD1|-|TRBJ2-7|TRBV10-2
TGCGCCAGCAGTGGCGGGACAGGAACCTACGAGCAGTACTTC
CASSGGTGTYEQYF
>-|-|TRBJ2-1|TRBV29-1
TGCAGCGTTGTCGGTAGGCAGGGCAGATCCTACAATGAGCAGTTCTTC
CSVVGRQGRSYNEQFF
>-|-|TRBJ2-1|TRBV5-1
TGCGCCAGCAGCTTTGAGGTTGGCAGGCAGTTCTTC
CASSFEVGRQFF
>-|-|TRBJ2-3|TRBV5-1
TGCGCCAGCAGCTTGGTCGGCTGGGGGAGGGGGAGCGAAGATACGCAGTATTTT
CASSLVGWGRGSEDTQYF
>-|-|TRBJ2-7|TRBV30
TGTGCCTGGAGTGTCTCAGCGGATTACTACGAGCAGTACTTC
CAWSVSADYYEQYF
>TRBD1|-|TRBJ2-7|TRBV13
TGTGCCAGCAGCTTAGAGGATGGAGGGACAGGGGGCTCCTACGAGCAGTACTTC
CASSLEDGGTGGSYEQYF
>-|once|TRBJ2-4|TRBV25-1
TGTGCCAGCAGTGCCCCGGGACAACTAAAAAACATTCAGTACTTC
CASSAPGQLKNIQYF
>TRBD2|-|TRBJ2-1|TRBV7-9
TGTGCCAGCATCGCACTGCGGGAGGACTACAATGAGCAGTTCTTC
CASIALREDYNEQFF
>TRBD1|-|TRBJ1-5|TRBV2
TGTGCCAGCAGTGATGTCAGGGGGCACCAGCCCCAGCATTTT
CASSDVRGHQPQHF
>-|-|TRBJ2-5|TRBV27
TGTGCCAGCACCCCTTACCCCCCAGGGCAAGAGACCCAGTACTTC
CASTPYPPGQETQYF
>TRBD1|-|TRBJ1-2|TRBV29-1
TGCAGCGCCTACTCGACAGGGATCAACTGTGGCTACACCTTC
CSAYSTGINCGYTF
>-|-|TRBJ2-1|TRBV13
TGTGCCAGCAGCTTACCAGCGGCTGGCAGGGGAAAGCAGTTCTTC
CASSLPAAGRGKQFF
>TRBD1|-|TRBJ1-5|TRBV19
TGTGCCAGTGGGGAAGGGACAGGCCACATTATTGAGCCCCAGCATTTT
CASGEGTGHIIEPQHF
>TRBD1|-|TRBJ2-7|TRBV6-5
TGTGCCAGCAGTCTCGGGACAGCCAACGAGCAGTACTTC
CASSLGTANEQYF
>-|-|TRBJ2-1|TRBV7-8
TGTGCCAGCAGCTTAGAGCAGGGGTTAGGGGAGCAGTTCTTC
CASSLEQGLGEQFF
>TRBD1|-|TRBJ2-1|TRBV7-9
TGTGCCAGCAGCTTCGGACAGGGGTACAATGAGCAGTTCTTC
CASSFGQGYNEQFF
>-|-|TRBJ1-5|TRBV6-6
TGTGCCAGCAGTTGGGCGAAGGGACTCAATCAGCCCCAGCATTTT
CASSWAKGLNQPQHF
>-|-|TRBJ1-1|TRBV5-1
TGCGCCAGCACCCGAGACACGGGGGGACGCACTGAAGCTTTCTTT
CASTRDTGGRTEAFF
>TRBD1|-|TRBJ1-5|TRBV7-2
TGTGCCAGCAGCGCCCCCGGGACAGGGGCGTTGTCCCAGCATTTT
CASSAPGTGALSQHF
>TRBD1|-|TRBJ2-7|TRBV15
TGTGCCACCAGCAGGCGCCGGGACAGCTACGAGCAGTACTTC
CATSRRRDSYEQYF
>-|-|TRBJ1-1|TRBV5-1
TGCGCCAGCAGCTTGGCAGGAATGGACAGAGGGGGCACTGAAGCTTTCTTT
CASSLAGMDRGGTEAFF
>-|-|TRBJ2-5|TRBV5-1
TGCGCCAGCAGCTTCAGCGGCCAAGAGACCCAGTACTTC
CASSFSGQETQYF
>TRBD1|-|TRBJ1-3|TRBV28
TGTGCCAGCAGTCAAAATCCGGGACAGTCTGGAAACACCATATATTTT
CASSQNPGQSGNTIYF
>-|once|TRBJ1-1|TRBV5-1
TGCGCCAGCAGCTTGCAGGGGTCGGGCACTGAAGCTTTCTTT
CASSLQGSGTEAFF
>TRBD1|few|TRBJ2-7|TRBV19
TGTGCCAGTAGTACCCGGGACAGGGGAGGCGAGCAGTACTTC
CASSTRDRGGEQYF
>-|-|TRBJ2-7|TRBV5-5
TGTGCCAGCAGCTTGGGTCAGGGGAACTACGAGCAGTACTTC
CASSLGQGNYEQYF
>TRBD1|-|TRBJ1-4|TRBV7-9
TGTGCCAGCAGCTTAGCGTTGCGGGACAGGGATGAAAAACTGTTTTTT
CASSLALRDRDEKLFF
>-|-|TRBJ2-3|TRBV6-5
TGTGCCAGACGACTTGGGGGGACAGATACGCAGTATTTT
CARRLGGTDTQYF
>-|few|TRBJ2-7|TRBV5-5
TGTGCCAGCAACAACTCCGGGACACCTACGAGCGAGCAGTACTTC
CASNNSGTPTSEQYF
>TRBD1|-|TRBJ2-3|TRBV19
TGTGCCAGTATGCCTGGGACAGGGGGCACTTGGGGTACGCAGTATTTT
CASMPGTGGTWGTQYF